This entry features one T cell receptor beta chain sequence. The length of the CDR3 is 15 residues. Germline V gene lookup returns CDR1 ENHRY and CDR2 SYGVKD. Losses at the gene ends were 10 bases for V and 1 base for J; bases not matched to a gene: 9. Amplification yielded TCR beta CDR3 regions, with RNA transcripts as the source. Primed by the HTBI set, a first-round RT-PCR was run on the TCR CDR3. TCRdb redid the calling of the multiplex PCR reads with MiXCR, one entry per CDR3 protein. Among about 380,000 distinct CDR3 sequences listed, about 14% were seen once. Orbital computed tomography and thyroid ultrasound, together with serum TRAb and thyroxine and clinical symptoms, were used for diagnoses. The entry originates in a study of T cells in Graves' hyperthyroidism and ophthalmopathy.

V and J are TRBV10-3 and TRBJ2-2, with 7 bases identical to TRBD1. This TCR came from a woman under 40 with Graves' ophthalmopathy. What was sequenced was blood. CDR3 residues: CASYSQGKNTGELFF. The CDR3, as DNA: TGTGCCAGCTATTCACAGGGGAAGAACACCGGGGAGCTGTTTTTT.